This entry lists 29 T cell receptor beta chains sequenced from one sample in a study of cytomegalovirus exposure and HLA in healthy donors (dated by TCRdb to the late 2010s). The library was built by means of the immunoSEQ multiplex PCR assay. For the multiplex PCR, a mixture combining 60 forward primers for TCR Vbeta segments and 13 reverse primers for TCR Jbeta segments was used. TCRdb obtained this table from immuneACCESS and retained in-frame rearrangements with V and J assigned. These tables miss some clones; where compared with another copy, unresolved V genes account for less than half of the shortfall, and the remainder is unexplained. Here the sample has under 300,000 clones; 80% to 85% occur a single time. Of the sample, around 8.6% falls within the top ten clones. The sequenced material came from PBMCs. Every receptor here comes from a woman aged 55-75 years in good health and CMV-seropositive.

The genes are TRBV2 and TRBJ2-2; 7 nucleotides match TRBD2. The CDR3 totals 15 residues. The J segment lost 2 bases and the V segment lost 6 bases, leaving 6 bases of the junction unmatched. Germline assignment: CDR1 SNHLY and CDR2 FYNNEI. The CDR3 DNA follows: TGTGCCAGCAGAGGACTAGTGTACAACACCGGGGAGCTGTTTTTT. It encodes CASRGLVYNTGELFF.

The chain carries TRBV5-4 and TRBJ2-2, with 7 bases aligning to TRBD2. The CDR3 sequence is 17 residues long. The ends lost 4 bases at V and 0 bases at J; junction bases unmatched: 9. Per germline, CDR1 SGHNT and CDR2 YYREEE (reference sequence). The CDR3 coding sequence is TGTGCCAGCAGCAACGGACGGACTAGTTCGAACACCGGGGAGCTGTTTTTT. Its translation is CASSNGRTSSNTGELFF.

This chain connects TRBV5-1 to TRBJ1-3; 8 bases agree with TRBD1. The germline CDR1 and CDR2 sequences are SGHRS and YFSETQ. The V segment lost 4 bases and the J segment 8 bases; nucleotides outside the gene matches: 11. CDR3 length equals 15 residues. As DNA, the CDR3 is TGCGCCAGCAGCCTCCTCGGACAGGGTGGGGACACCATATATTTT. Translated: CASSLLGQGGDTIYF.

This chain joins TRBV27 and TRBJ2-6; D is unclear. Trimming took 10 bases from V and 0 from J, leaving 10 bases between them. There are 14 residues in the CDR3. Germline-derived CDR1 and CDR2 are MNHEY and SMNVEV (reference sequence). This CDR3 is CATAVSSGANVLTF. The CDR3 DNA follows: TGTGCCACCGCGGTTAGCTCTGGGGCCAACGTCCTGACTTTC.

The chain recombines TRBV7-2 with TRBJ2-1, with 10 bases that match TRBD2. The germline V gene has CDR1 SGHTA and CDR2 FQGNSA. This CDR3 is 17 amino acids long. The ends lost 0 bases at V and 6 bases at J; junction bases unmatched: 8. This chain's CDR3 is CASSLATSGIGGNEQFF. The CDR3 nucleotides are TGTGCCAGCAGCTTAGCCACTAGCGGGATCGGGGGCAATGAGCAGTTCTTC.

J is TRBJ1-4 and V is TRBV14, with D possibly matching TRBD1 (5 bases). This CDR3 contains 12 residues. CDR1 SGHDN and CDR2 FVKESK come from the germline V gene. The V gene lost 3 bases and the J gene lost 8 bases, with 7 bases spanning the gap. DNA of the CDR3: TGTGCCAGCAGCCAGGGGCAGGAAAAACTGTTTTTT. Translation gives CASSQGQEKLFF.

A single count supports this clone. This sample also contains other DNA sequences that code for the same CDR3. The J gene is TRBJ1-1, the V gene TRBV7-9; no firm D call. The germline V and J ends were trimmed by 5 bases and 0 bases, with 7 bases remaining between them. CDR3 length equals 13 residues. The V gene's germline CDR1 is SEHNR and CDR2 FQNEAQ (reference sequence). For the CDR3, the DNA is TGTGCCAGCAGCCTTTCAGTGAACACTGAAGCTTTCTTT. It encodes CASSLSVNTEAFF.

The chain uses TRBV7-2 and TRBJ1-5; the match to TRBD1 covers 8 bases. Germline CDR1 SGHTA, CDR2 FQGNSA. There are 19 residues in the CDR3. V lost 6 bases and J lost 4; bases outside the gene matches: 20. The CDR3 loop reads CASSGQGRMDGGGNQPQHF. In DNA form, the CDR3 reads TGTGCCAGCAGTGGACAGGGAAGGATGGATGGGGGGGGAAATCAGCCCCAGCATTTT. Drawing the rest from reference TRBV7-2 and TRBJ1-5, the complete variable domain is GAGVSQSPSNKVTEKGKDVELRCDPISGHTALYWYRQSLGQGLEFLIYFQGNSAPDKSGLPSDRFSAERTGGSVSTLTIQRTQQEDSAVYLCASSGQGRMDGGGNQPQHFGDGTRLSIL.

This clone appeared once. V and J are TRBV6-5 and TRBJ2-3, with D tentatively TRBD2 (6 bases). CDR3 length: 13 amino acids. Trimming took 6 bases from V and 8 from J, leaving 15 bases between them. From germline, CDR1 is MNHEY and CDR2 SVGAGI. The CDR3 nucleotides are TGTGCCAGCAGGCCCGGGGGTCTAGGTACGCAGTATTTT. This codes for CASRPGGLGTQYF.

A note on this clone: In the same sample, other DNA sequences code for this CDR3. The chain joins TRBV7-9 to TRBJ2-7; the match to TRBD1 covers 9 bases. The CDR3 is 14 residues long. After removal of 5 bases from V and 0 bases from J, the junction contained 2 bases not matched to a gene. CDR1 SEHNR and CDR2 FQNEAQ come from the germline V gene (reference sequence). The CDR3 spells CASSLTGGSYEQYF. CDR3 sequence (DNA): TGTGCCAGCAGCCTGACAGGGGGCTCCTACGAGCAGTACTTC.

The chain recombines TRBV28 with TRBJ2-1; 9 bases agree with TRBD2. Germline lookup yields CDR1 MDHEN and CDR2 SYDVKM. With V trimmed by 3 bases and J by 15 bases, 9 bases remained unmatched. The CDR3 loop spans 13 amino acids. In nucleotides, the CDR3 is TGTGCCAGCAGTTTTTCCTCGCGGGAGGGGGGGTTCTTC. It is translated as CASSFSSREGGFF.

This clone was seen once. This rearrangement joins TRBV7-9 to TRBJ2-5, with 7 nucleotides matching TRBD1. The J call may not be correct, given that the DNA end is closer to TRBJ2-7. Germline CDR1 is SEHNR and CDR2 is FQNEAQ (reference sequence). There are 14 residues in the CDR3. For the CDR3, the DNA is TGTGCCAGCAGCGAGGACAGGTCACCTAGCGAGCAGTACTTC. Translating gives CASSEDRSPSEQYF.

The rearrangement uses TRBV5-5 and TRBJ2-5, with D possibly matching TRBD2 (5 bases). Germline V lookup: CDR1 SGHKS, CDR2 YYEKEE (reference sequence). V was cut by 0 bases and J by 0 bases, with 9 bases left in between. The CDR3 sequence is 15 residues long. The CDR3 region is CASSLETGYQETQYF. As DNA, the CDR3 is TGTGCCAGCAGCTTGGAAACGGGGTACCAAGAGACCCAGTACTTC.

This chain uses TRBV5-1 with TRBJ2-2; 9 nucleotides line up with TRBD2. Per germline, CDR1 SGHRS and CDR2 YFSETQ. V lost 1 base to trimming and J lost 9 bases; unmatched junction nucleotides: 4. There are 14 residues in the CDR3. The CDR3 sequence is CASSLLSGSRELFF. The DNA of the CDR3 is TGCGCCAGCAGCTTGCTTAGCGGGAGTCGGGAGCTGTTTTTT.

As DNA, the CDR3 is TGTGCCAGCAGTCTGCCTCGCAGGGGAAACACTGAAGCTTTCTTT. This codes for CASSLPRRGNTEAFF. The chain carries TRBV28 and TRBJ1-1; possibly TRBD1 for D (6 bases). CDR3 length equals 15 residues. V was cut by 5 bases and J by 2 bases, with 15 bases left in between. In germline, CDR1 is MDHEN, CDR2 SYDVKM.

The rearrangement links TRBV2 to TRBJ2-1, with D maybe TRBD2 (6 bases). Trimming removed 4 bases at V and 6 bases at J, with 10 bases between. The CDR3 is made up of 13 amino acids. Looked up from germline, CDR1 is SNHLY and CDR2 is FYNNEI. The CDR3 sequence: CASSGGLSNEQFF. The CDR3 bases are TGTGCCAGCAGTGGGGGACTGAGCAATGAGCAGTTCTTC. The full variable domain, completed using reference TRBV2 and TRBJ2-1, is EPEVTQTPSHQVTQMGQEVILRCVPISNHLYFYWYRQILGQKVEFLVSFYNNEISEKSEIFDDQFSVERPDGSNFTLKIRSTKLEDSAMYFCASSGGLSNEQFFGPGTRLTVL.

The genes are TRBV19 and TRBJ2-7; the D gene is possibly TRBD2 (6 bases). The germline CDR1 and CDR2 sequences are LNHDA and SQIVND (reference sequence). V was pared by 8 bases and J by 2 bases, with 19 bases between. CDR3 size: 15 residues. CDR3 protein: CASQSTGVRTYEQYF. DNA for the CDR3: TGTGCCAGTCAATCCACGGGAGTTAGAACCTACGAGCAGTACTTC.

This chain connects TRBV5-4 to TRBJ1-1; maybe TRBD1 (5 bases). Germline V lookup: CDR1 SGHNT, CDR2 YYREEE (reference sequence). There are 17 residues in the CDR3. Trimming left V 2 bases short and J 3 bases short, with 20 bases between. The CDR3 spells CASSLGQGYRSDTEAFF. Written as DNA, the CDR3 is TGTGCCAGCAGCTTAGGGCAGGGTTACCGTTCTGACACTGAAGCTTTCTTT. Variable domain in full (rest from reference TRBV5-4 and TRBJ1-1): ETGVTQSPTHLIKTRGQQVTLRCSSQSGHNTVSWYQQALGQGPQFIFQYYREEENGRGNFPPRFSGLQFPNYSSELNVNALELDDSALYLCASSLGQGYRSDTEAFFGQGTRLTVV.

The chain couples TRBV11-2 to TRBJ2-7; 7 bases fit TRBD2. V was pared by 1 base and J by 0 bases, with 9 bases of the junction left unmatched. The CDR3 runs 17 residues. The V gene's germline CDR1 is SGHAT and CDR2 FQNNGV. CDR3 coding DNA: TGTGCCAGCAGCTTAGGGGAGGGAGGGCCGAGCTCCTACGAGCAGTACTTC. Translation: CASSLGEGGPSSYEQYF.

This clone showed up just once. The rearrangement uses TRBV5-6 and TRBJ2-7, with 7 bases matching TRBD2. Germline V gene lookup returns CDR1 SGHDT and CDR2 YYEEEE. CDR3 length equals 14 residues. The trim removed 4 bases at V and 2 bases at J, leaving 6 bases unmatched. CDR3: CASSGWTRTYEQYF. The CDR3 bases are TGTGCCAGCAGCGGGTGGACTAGAACCTACGAGCAGTACTTC.

The chain employs TRBV18 and TRBJ1-3; 8 bases agree with TRBD1. Trimming at V came to 4 bases and at J to 0 bases, leaving 23 bases not matched to a gene. The CDR3 covers 22 residues. Germline loops: CDR1 KGHSH, CDR2 LQKENI. CDR3 coding DNA: TGTGCCAGCTCACGCACGACTCTTTACCCGGGACAGGTTATCTTCTCTGGAAACACCATATATTTT. It is translated as CASSRTTLYPGQVIFSGNTIYF.

The rearrangement uses TRBV11-2 and TRBJ2-2; D may be TRBD2 (6 bases). The ends were cut back, 8 bases at V and 5 bases at J, with 18 bases in the middle. The CDR3 is made up of 15 amino acids. Germline V CDR1 and CDR2: SGHAT, FQNNGV. CDR3: CASGPAGSGTGELFF. The CDR3 DNA sequence: TGTGCCAGCGGCCCTGCGGGGAGTGGGACCGGGGAGCTGTTTTTT.

The rearrangement uses TRBV4-1 and TRBJ2-1; a weak D match, TRBD2 (6 bases). The CDR3 consists of 15 residues. Trimming removed 3 bases from V and 2 bases from J, with 11 bases in between. Germline loops: CDR1 MGHRA, CDR2 YSYEKL. CDR3 protein: CASSQSKRAYNEQFF. As DNA, the CDR3 is TGCGCCAGCAGCCAGTCCAAGCGGGCCTACAATGAGCAGTTCTTC.

V gene TRBV5-6 combines with J gene TRBJ2-3; D is undetermined. Trimming pared 2 bases from V and 5 bases from J, leaving 6 bases between. The CDR3 length is 12 residues. The germline V gene has CDR1 SGHDT and CDR2 YYEEEE. In DNA, the CDR3 is TGTGCCAGCAGCTTTTCTTTAGATACGCAGTATTTT. It encodes CASSFSLDTQYF. Full variable domain (remainder filled in from reference TRBV5-6 and TRBJ2-3): DAGVTQSPTHLIKTRGQQVTLRCSPKSGHDTVSWYQQALGQGPQFIFQYYEEEERQRGNFPDRFSGHQFPNYSSELNVNALLLGDSALYLCASSFSLDTQYFGPGTRLTVL.

V and J are TRBV11-3 and TRBJ2-1; tentatively, D is TRBD2 (6 bases). The CDR3 has 15 residues. With 0 bases removed from V and 6 bases from J, the gap between germline ends came to 12 bases. The germline gives CDR1 SGHNT, CDR2 YENEEA. This CDR3 reads CASSLETGRGNEQFF. In nucleotides, the CDR3 is TGTGCCAGCAGCTTAGAAACCGGGAGAGGCAATGAGCAGTTCTTC.

This clone was recorded a few times. The chain carries TRBV27 and TRBJ2-6, with TRBD2 identical over 7 bases. The germline V gene has CDR1 MNHEY and CDR2 SMNVEV (reference sequence). The CDR3 length is 18 residues. Unmatched junction bases numbered 9, after V lost 1 base and J lost 3 bases. The CDR3 coding sequence is TGTGCCAGCAGTTTATTTAGCCCGGGGGGTTATGGGGCCAACGTCCTGACTTTC. Translation: CASSLFSPGGYGANVLTF.

This chain connects TRBV6-5 to TRBJ2-7; 9 bases agree with TRBD1. The CDR3 totals 15 residues. V was pared by 2 bases and J by 3 bases, with 5 bases of the junction left unmatched. Germline CDR1 is MNHEY and CDR2 is SVGAGI. The CDR3 loop is CASSYGGQGVYEQYF. The CDR3, as DNA: TGTGCCAGCAGTTACGGGGGACAGGGTGTCTACGAGCAGTACTTC.

This clone was counted only a few times. CDR3 DNA: TGCGCCAGCACCCCGGGACACGCCACCGGGGAGCTGTTTTTT. This codes for CASTPGHATGELFF. The chain employs TRBV5-1 and TRBJ2-2; weak D call: TRBD1 (6 bases). V dropped 6 bases and J dropped 4 bases, with 13 bases sitting between them. CDR1 is SGHRS, CDR2 YFSETQ, per germline. The CDR3 has 14 residues.

This clone has more than one count but fewer than ten. One end of the junction fails to match germline, which may point to a read error. The genes are TRBV4-1 and TRBJ2-5; possible D gene TRBD2, 5 bases. The length of the CDR3 is 13 residues. The V gene's germline CDR1 is MGHRA and CDR2 YSYEKL. CDR3 nucleotides: TGTGCCAGCAGCCAACGAGGAGGAGAGACCCAGTACTTC. This encodes CASSQRGGETQYF.